The entry below gives a single TCR beta chain sequence along with its context. This sequence may be a read error, since a much larger clone differs from it by one base. The time point here: newly diagnosed GD, antithyroid drugs for less than 3 months. The TCR library used RNA extracted from PBMCs. Libraries of TCR beta came from iRepertoire HTBI primers plus Arm-PCR of CDR3 regions. A single record per CDR3 protein comes from TCRdb applying MiXCR to the multiplex PCR reads. The data hold 450,000 to 650,000 distinct CDR3 sequences, with about 16% observed a single time. Trimming left V 10 bases short and J 0 bases short, with 20 bases between. Germline V CDR1 and CDR2: SNHLY, FYNNEI. CDR3 size: 16 residues. The sample comes from a study of regulatory T cells in long-lasting Graves disease. The same sample was also used in a study of T cells in Graves' hyperthyroidism and ophthalmopathy.

This TCR was recovered from a woman aged 40 to 65 with Graves disease. The chain combines TRBV2 with TRBJ2-3; the D gene is possibly TRBD2 (6 bases). The sequencing here drew on peripheral blood mononuclear cells (PBMCs), taken at new diagnosis, from a patient treated with antithyroid drugs. CDR3 DNA sequence: TGTGCCAACCGAAATCCGCGGAGCGGGAGCACAGATACGCAGTATTTT. Amino acids: CANRNPRSGSTDTQYF.